This entry concerns a single T cell receptor beta chain. Original data processing: Reference gene primer amplification gave nucleated cell count estimates. Sequencing used immunoSEQ multiplex PCR; TCRdb keeps in-frame clones, though not all of them. V, J and clone size were drawn from that table, and D and trimming were deduced from the DNA. The data contain about 120,000 clones, approximately 90% of them singletons. The germline CDR1 and CDR2 sequences are KGHSY and FQNENV. The CDR3 is made up of 16 amino acids. The ends lost 2 bases at V and 9 bases at J; junction bases unmatched: 9. This entry comes from a study of blood T cell repertoires in COVID-19. For the study at large: Acute-phase and convalescent COVID-19 samples originated in the United States, Italy and Spain.

The sequenced material came from peripheral blood. The chain uses TRBV16 and TRBJ2-1; 11 nucleotides match TRBD2. The sequence was obtained from a human donor in a cohort sampled during active COVID-19. CDR3 sequence reads: CASSQTTSGSGVEQFF. In DNA form, the CDR3 reads TGTGCCAGCAGCCAAACCACTAGCGGGAGTGGGGTTGAGCAGTTCTTC. Drawing the rest from reference TRBV16 and TRBJ2-1, the complete variable domain is GEEVAQTPKHLVRGEGQKAKLYCAPIKGHSYVFWYQQVLKNEFKFLISFQNENVFDETGMPKERFSAKCLPNSPCSLEIQATKLEDSAVYFCASSQTTSGSGVEQFFGPGTRLTVL.